This TCR delta chain stems from a study of gamma-delta chains in newborns, infants, children. With 2 bases clipped from V and 0 bases from J, the junction kept 4 bases outside the gene matches. Germline assignment: CDR1 GEAIGNYY and CDR2 EKD. This CDR3 has 18 amino acids. TCRdb reprocessed the reads using CATT. The sample shows 5,700 or so delta-chain clones, roughly 0.41% of them seen only once. By sample fraction, this clone is medium-sized. This CDR3 is also generated by other DNA sequences in the sample. This TCR was sampled from a child who was a newborn, infant or young child, either healthy, febrile or measles-vaccinated (not recorded which). The sequencing input was blood. The genes are TRDV2 and TRDJ3, with 9 nucleotides matching TRDD3. The CDR3 DNA reads TGTGCCTGTGACATGGGGGATATCCTCTCCTGGGACACCCGACAGATGTTTTTC. Amino acid sequence: CACDMGDILSWDTRQMFF.